This TCR beta chain was recovered during a study of blood T cells in healthy people across ages. Together with a sample-barcoded 5' primer, a J-beta primer mix was included in a second PCR lasting roughly 6 to 12 cycles. MiXCR, run by TCRdb on the 5' RACE reads, gives a single entry per CDR3 protein. The sample gives roughly 1.4 million distinct CDR3 sequences, roughly 60% of which show up once; 5.5% to 8% is in the top ten. Germline lookup yields CDR1 DFQATT and CDR2 SNEGSKA (reference sequence). Trimming took 3 bases from V and 6 from J, leaving 16 bases between them. The CDR3 runs to 14 residues. The TCR was taken from a man aged 18 to 29 in good health. The chain carries TRBV20-1 and TRBJ2-3, with TRBD1 as a possible D gene (6 bases). The sample was blood. CDR3 region: CSARGLGGRDTQYF. CDR3 nucleotides: TGCAGTGCTAGGGGTCTAGGGGGACGGGATACGCAGTATTTT.